The 29 T cell receptor beta chains below come from one sample, sequenced in a study of T cells in Graves' hyperthyroidism and ophthalmopathy. What was amplified from RNA transcripts were TCR beta CDR3 regions. First-round RT-PCR targeting the TCR CDR3 was performed with the HTBI primer set. TCRdb re-called the multiplex PCR reads through MiXCR, storing one row per CDR3 protein. The repertoire has hundreds of thousands of distinct CDR3 sequences, less than 25% of them found once; the top ten carry 34%. Sequencing was done on a sample of blood. The source of these receptors is a man aged 25 to 40 with Graves' ophthalmopathy.

This clonotype was seen only a few times. The chain uses TRBV20-1 and TRBJ1-1; D not certain. V lost 6 bases, J lost 1 base, and 9 bases lay in between. Germline V gives CDR1 DFQATT, CDR2 SNEGSKA (reference sequence). The CDR3 is 12 amino acids. CDR3 bases: TGCAGTGCCAATTTGGGGAACACTGAAGCTTTCTTT. This sequence encodes CSANLGNTEAFF.

The genes are TRBV20-1 and TRBJ2-3; 15 bases align to TRBD2. CDR3 length equals 17 residues. V lost 3 bases, J lost 4 bases, and 8 bases stayed unmatched. Germline values: CDR1 DFQATT, CDR2 SNEGSKA (reference sequence). The DNA for the CDR3 is TGCAGTGCTAGGGGACTAGCGGGAGGCAACCGGCCAGATACGCAGTATTTT. It is translated as CSARGLAGGNRPDTQYF.

This chain links TRBV6-5 with TRBJ2-1; no clear D. The CDR3 sequence is 16 residues long. The ends were cut back, 4 bases at V and 0 bases at J, with 13 bases in the middle. Germline V gene lookup returns CDR1 MNHEY and CDR2 SVGAGI. The CDR3 nucleotides are TGTGCCAGCAGTTTCATAACTCAAAGCTCCTACAATGAGCAGTTCTTC. Translation: CASSFITQSSYNEQFF.

This clonotype was seen a few times. This chain uses TRBV29-1 with TRBJ2-7; D might be TRBD2 (6 bases). Trimming shortened V by 7 bases and J by 0 bases, and 10 bases separated the two germline ends. The germline V gene has CDR1 SQVTM and CDR2 ANQGSEA. The CDR3 has 12 amino acids. CDR3 sequence (DNA): TGCAGCGGGGAGGACGGCTCCTACGAGCAGTACTTC. Translated, it gives CSGEDGSYEQYF.

This clonotype was counted between two and nine times. The chain has TRBV6-4 and TRBJ1-5; D gene unclear. Germline loops: CDR1 MRHNA, CDR2 SNTAGT. The CDR3 has 13 residues. Trimming removed 0 bases from V and 5 bases from J, with 5 bases in between. CDR3 coding DNA: TGTGCCAGCAGTGACTCGCTGTATCAGCCCCAGCATTTT. Its translation: CASSDSLYQPQHF.

This clonotype was detected many times. The junction does not match germline at one end; this may be a read error. This chain links TRBV5-1 with TRBJ2-1; tentatively, D is TRBD1 (6 bases). The CDR3 runs 12 residues. Germline values: CDR1 SGHRS, CDR2 YFSETQ. CDR3 amino acids: CASSLGGNEQFF. The CDR3 DNA is TGTGCCAGCAGCTTAGGGGGCAATGAGCAGTTCTTC.

This clonotype has a single count. The rearrangement uses TRBV6-1 and TRBJ1-2, with 10 bases identical to TRBD1. The V gene end was trimmed by 6 bases and the J gene end by 2 bases; junction bases not matched to a gene: 9. Per the germline V gene, CDR1 is MNHNS and CDR2 is SASEGT. CDR3 size: 16 residues. The CDR3 DNA sequence: TGTGCCAGCAGACGCCTCCCGACAGGGGGCAACTATGGCTACACCTTC. Residues: CASRRLPTGGNYGYTF.

This chain links TRBV6-2 or TRBV6-3 with TRBJ2-7, with 7 bases matching TRBD2. After removal of 8 bases from V and 4 bases from J, the junction contained 20 bases not matched to a gene. The CDR3 is 17 residues long. Per germline, CDR1 MNHEY and CDR2 SVGEGT. The CDR3 DNA is TGTGCCAGCTCCAGACCCCGTCCGGGACTATTCCAGTACGAGCAGTACTTC. It yields the protein CASSRPRPGLFQYEQYF.

This clonotype was counted ten times or more. This sequence joins TRBV20-1 and TRBJ2-1, with TRBD2 matching over 9 bases. This CDR3 spans 15 amino acids. The V and J ends lost 6 bases and 6 bases, in that order; junction bases with no gene match: 12. The germline V gene encodes CDR1 DFQATT and CDR2 SNEGSKA (reference sequence). CDR3 sequence: CSAQTSGTFGNEQFF. The CDR3, as DNA: TGCAGTGCGCAGACTAGCGGCACGTTTGGCAATGAGCAGTTCTTC.

Only a few counts were recorded for this clonotype. The chain uses TRBV6-1 and TRBJ2-1; 10 nucleotides agree with TRBD1. Germline CDR1 and CDR2: MNHNS and SASEGT. The CDR3 consists of 16 residues. V gave up 0 bases and J gave up 6 bases; unmatched junction bases: 5. The CDR3 sequence is CASSEAVGTGVNEQFF. CDR3 nucleotide sequence: TGTGCCAGCAGTGAAGCAGTCGGGACAGGGGTCAATGAGCAGTTCTTC.

There are many counts of this clonotype. This chain joins TRBV6-1 and TRBJ1-2, with D maybe TRBD1 (5 bases). The CDR3 is made up of 12 amino acids. Looked up from germline, CDR1 is MNHNS and CDR2 is SASEGT. V was clipped by 5 bases and J by 7 bases, with 11 bases between them. As DNA, the CDR3 is TGTGCCAGCAGTTTGGGGGGTATTGGCTACACCTTC. It yields the protein CASSLGGIGYTF.

This clonotype was recorded many times. The chain combines TRBV5-1 with TRBJ2-7; TRBD2 is a possible D gene (6 bases). From germline, CDR1 is SGHRS and CDR2 YFSETQ. The CDR3 sequence is 14 residues long. Trimming left V 5 bases short and J 1 base short, with 13 bases between. The CDR3 nucleotides read TGCGCCAGCAGACCTACTAGCAATTCCTACGAGCAGTACTTC. It specifies CASRPTSNSYEQYF. The variable domain in full, completed from reference TRBV5-1 and TRBJ2-7, reads KAGVTQTPRYLIKTRGQQVTLSCSPISGHRSVSWYQQTPGQGLQFLFEYFSETQRNKGNFPGRFSGRQFSNSRSEMNVSTLELGDSALYLCASRPTSNSYEQYFGPGTRLTVT.

This clonotype came up a few times. This rearrangement joins TRBV10-3 to TRBJ2-7, with D perhaps TRBD1 (6 bases). The CDR3 sequence is 15 residues long. Trimming took off 4 bases at V and 3 bases at J, with 16 bases between the two ends. The germline V gene encodes CDR1 ENHRY and CDR2 SYGVKD. Here the CDR3 reads CAISVSRGRGYEQYF. CDR3 in DNA: TGTGCCATCAGTGTATCTAGGGGCAGGGGCTACGAGCAGTACTTC.

This clonotype was observed at least ten times. The rearrangement uses TRBV11-2 and TRBJ2-5; D call uncertain. Looked up from germline, CDR1 is SGHAT and CDR2 is FQNNGV. The CDR3 totals 15 residues. Trimming cost V 3 bases and J 1 base, with 12 bases left between them. CDR3 in amino acids: CASSFNSARQETQYF. For the CDR3, the DNA is TGTGCCAGCAGCTTCAATTCCGCCCGCCAAGAGACCCAGTACTTC.

Concerning this clonotype: Since a much larger clone is just one base distant, this may be a read error. The chain uses TRBV27 and TRBJ1-1; 8 nucleotides line up with TRBD1. This CDR3 is built from 14 residues. Germline CDR1 is MNHEY and CDR2 is SMNVEV (reference sequence). Germline trimming cut 4 bases from V and 1 base from J; bases unmatched to any gene: 2. The CDR3 loop reads CASSSGQENTEAFF. In DNA form, the CDR3 reads TGTGCCAGCAGTTCGGGACAGGAGAACACTGAAGCTTTCTTT.

V and J are TRBV3-1 and TRBJ2-5, with 11 nucleotides matching TRBD2. The CDR3 runs 18 residues. J was trimmed by 3 bases and V by 0 bases; bases with no gene match: 9. CDR1 and CDR2 (germline): LGHDT, YNNKEL (reference sequence). The CDR3 bases are TGTGCCAGCAGCCAAGATTGGGACACTAGCGGGAGAGAAGAGACCCAGTACTTC. Encoded protein: CASSQDWDTSGREETQYF.

This clonotype was recorded many times. This chain joins TRBV11-2 and TRBJ2-7; no definite D call. The CDR3 consists of 13 residues. Trimming shortened V by 0 bases and J by 4 bases, and 7 bases separated the two germline ends. Germline V lookup: CDR1 SGHAT, CDR2 FQNNGV. The CDR3 loop is CASSLESGYEQYF. Here the CDR3 DNA reads TGTGCCAGCAGCTTAGAATCCGGATACGAGCAGTACTTC.

This clonotype was seen ten or more times. The genes are TRBV3-1 and TRBJ1-2; D uncertain. From germline, CDR1 is LGHDT and CDR2 YNNKEL (reference sequence). Deletions cut 5 bases from V and 4 bases from J, with 11 bases between. The CDR3 runs to 13 residues. CDR3 coding DNA: TGTGCCAGCAGCTCGTCAGCCCTCTATGGCTACACCTTC. It is translated as CASSSSALYGYTF. Looking up the rest from reference TRBV3-1 and TRBJ1-2 gives the full variable domain: DTAVSQTPKYLVTQMGNDKSIKCEQNLGHDTMYWYKQDSKKFLKIMFSYNNKELIINETVPNRFSPKSPDKAHLNLHINSLELGDSAVYFCASSSSALYGYTFGSGTRLTVV.

This clonotype was detected many times. The chain recombines TRBV5-8 with TRBJ2-1; either TRBD1 or TRBD2 may supply D (7 bases each). CDR1 SGHTS and CDR2 YDEGEE come from the germline V gene. The length of the CDR3 is 16 residues. The V gene lost 4 bases and the J gene lost 1 base, with 15 bases spanning the gap. The chain's CDR3 is CASSPTGTTSYNEQFF. The CDR3 DNA is TGTGCCAGCAGCCCGACAGGGACTACTTCCTACAATGAGCAGTTCTTC.

This clonotype was seen a few times. This sequence joins TRBV6-6 and TRBJ1-5; a weak D match, TRBD1 (6 bases). V was trimmed by 2 bases and J by 2 bases, leaving 16 bases between them. Germline V gene lookup returns CDR1 MNHNY and CDR2 SVGAGI (reference sequence). CDR3 size: 17 residues. DNA of the CDR3: TGTGCCAGCAGTTACCCAGCGGGGGGGCTAGGCAATCAGCCCCAGCATTTT. Amino acids: CASSYPAGGLGNQPQHF.

The chain recombines TRBV7-9 with TRBJ1-6; no firm D call. CDR3 length: 14 residues. Between the trimmed V and J ends, which lost 2 bases and 0 bases, there was a span of 2 bases. Germline-derived CDR1 and CDR2 are SEHNR and FQNEAQ (reference sequence). CDR3 DNA: TGTGCCAGCAGCTTAACCTCCTATAATTCACCCCTCCACTTT. It specifies CASSLTSYNSPLHF.

This clonotype was observed a handful of times. This chain joins TRBV29-1 and TRBJ1-4; TRBD1 is a possible D gene (5 bases). V gave up 4 bases and J gave up 7 bases, with 13 bases separating them. The V gene's germline CDR1 is SQVTM and CDR2 ANQGSEA. The length of the CDR3 is 13 residues. The CDR3 DNA reads TGCAGCGTTGCTCCTGTTAGGGGTGAAAAACTGTTTTTT. Translation: CSVAPVRGEKLFF. Using reference TRBV29-1 and TRBJ1-4 for the parts outside the CDR3, the full variable domain is SAVISQKPSRDICQRGTSLTIQCQVDSQVTMMFWYRQQPGQSLTLIATANQGSEATYESGFVIDKFPISRPNLTFSTLTVSNMSPEDSSIYLCSVAPVRGEKLFFGSGTQLSVL.

This rearrangement joins TRBV7-8 to TRBJ2-3; 10 bases line up with TRBD2. V dropped 2 bases and J dropped 2; count of bases not matched to a gene: 4. The CDR3 loop spans 16 amino acids. From germline, CDR1 is SGHVS and CDR2 FQNEAQ. CDR3 in amino acids: CASSLLSGRVTDTQYF. DNA of the CDR3: TGTGCCAGCAGCTTACTCAGCGGGAGGGTCACAGATACGCAGTATTTT.

The chain uses TRBV7-8 and TRBJ2-7; TRBD2 matches 9 bases. Germline CDR1 is SGHVS and CDR2 is FQNEAQ. CDR3 length equals 16 residues. V trimming: 5 bases; J trimming: 6 bases; junction bases outside the gene matches: 14. This chain's CDR3 is CASSPQPPSGTSEQYF. The CDR3 DNA is TGTGCCAGCAGCCCCCAACCCCCTAGCGGGACGAGCGAGCAGTACTTC.

The chain couples TRBV9 to TRBJ2-1; 9 bases match TRBD1. CDR3 length: 14 residues. The germline CDR1 and CDR2 sequences are SGDLS and YYNGEE. V shed 3 bases and J 7 bases; nucleotides not matched to a gene: 5. The CDR3 DNA reads TGTGCCAGCAGCGCGGTGGACAGGGGAAATGAGCAGTTCTTC. This sequence encodes CASSAVDRGNEQFF.

This clonotype was detected only a few times. The chain is built from TRBV29-1 and TRBJ2-7; D not certain. Germline V lookup: CDR1 SQVTM, CDR2 ANQGSEA. Trimming pared 3 bases from V and 6 bases from J, leaving 9 bases between. The CDR3 extends over 11 amino acids. The CDR3 protein is CSVDLGREQYF. The DNA of the CDR3 is TGCAGCGTTGATCTCGGTCGCGAGCAGTACTTC.

In its sample, this clonotype was seen many times. This chain uses TRBV20-1 with TRBJ1-5, with D unclear. V was clipped by 3 bases and J by 0 bases, with 9 bases between them. This CDR3 region has 14 residues. Germline loops: CDR1 DFQATT, CDR2 SNEGSKA (reference sequence). As DNA, the CDR3 is TGCAGTGCTAGCAAAGGTTATAGCAATCAGCCCCAGCATTTT. It yields the protein CSASKGYSNQPQHF.

CDR3 nucleotide sequence: TGTGCCAGCAGCTTGGCGGGGGTAGACAATGAGCAGTTCTTC. It codes for CASSLAGVDNEQFF. V is TRBV5-6 and J is TRBJ2-1; a possible D gene is TRBD2 (6 bases). The CDR3 runs to 14 residues. Germline lookup yields CDR1 SGHDT and CDR2 YYEEEE. V was pared by 0 bases and J by 5 bases, with 9 bases between. Looking up the rest from reference TRBV5-6 and TRBJ2-1 gives the full variable domain: DAGVTQSPTHLIKTRGQQVTLRCSPKSGHDTVSWYQQALGQGPQFIFQYYEEEERQRGNFPDRFSGHQFPNYSSELNVNALLLGDSALYLCASSLAGVDNEQFFGPGTRLTVL.

This clonotype showed up just a few times. The J gene is TRBJ2-3, the V gene TRBV9; D possibly uses TRBD1 or TRBD2 (5 bases each). The CDR3 spans 15 residues. V was pared by 0 bases and J by 1 base, with 9 bases between. CDR1 is SGDLS, CDR2 YYNGEE, per germline. The CDR3 DNA sequence: TGTGCCAGCAGCGTAGACGGGACCCGCACAGATACGCAGTATTTT. This translates into CASSVDGTRTDTQYF. Filled out from reference TRBV9 and TRBJ2-3, the complete variable domain reads DSGVTQTPKHLITATGQRVTLRCSPRSGDLSVYWYQQSLDQGLQFLIQYYNGEERAKGNILERFSAQQFPDLHSELNLSSLELGDSALYFCASSVDGTRTDTQYFGPGTRLTVL.